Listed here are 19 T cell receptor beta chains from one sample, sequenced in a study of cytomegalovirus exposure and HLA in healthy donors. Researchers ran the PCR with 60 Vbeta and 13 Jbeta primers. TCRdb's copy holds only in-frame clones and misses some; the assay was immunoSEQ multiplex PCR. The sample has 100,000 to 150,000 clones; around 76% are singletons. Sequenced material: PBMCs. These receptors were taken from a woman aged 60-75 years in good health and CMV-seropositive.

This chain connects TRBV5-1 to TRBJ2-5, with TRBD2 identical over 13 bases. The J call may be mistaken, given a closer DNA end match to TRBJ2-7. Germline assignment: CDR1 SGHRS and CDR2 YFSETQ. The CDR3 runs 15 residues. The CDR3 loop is CASSQGLAGAHEQYF. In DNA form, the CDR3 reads TGCGCCAGCAGCCAAGGACTAGCGGGAGCCCACGAGCAGTACTTC.

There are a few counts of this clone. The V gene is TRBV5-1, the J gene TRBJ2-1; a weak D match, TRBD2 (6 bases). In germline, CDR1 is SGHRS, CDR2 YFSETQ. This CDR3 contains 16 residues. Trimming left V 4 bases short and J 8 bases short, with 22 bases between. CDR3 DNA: TGCGCCAGCAGCCCGGAGGGGTTAGGTGTTTCGTATGAGCAGTTCTTC. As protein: CASSPEGLGVSYEQFF.

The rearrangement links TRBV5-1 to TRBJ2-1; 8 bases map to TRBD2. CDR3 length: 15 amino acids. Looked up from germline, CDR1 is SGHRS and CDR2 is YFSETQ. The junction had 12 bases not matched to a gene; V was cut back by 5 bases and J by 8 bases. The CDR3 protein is CASSGARGGIHEQFF. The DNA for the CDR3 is TGCGCCAGCAGTGGGGCCCGGGGGGGAATCCATGAGCAGTTCTTC.

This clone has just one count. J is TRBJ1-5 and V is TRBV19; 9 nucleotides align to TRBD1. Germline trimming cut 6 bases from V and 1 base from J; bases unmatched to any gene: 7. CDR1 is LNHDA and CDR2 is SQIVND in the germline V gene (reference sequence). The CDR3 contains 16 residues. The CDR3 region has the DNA TGTGCCAGTAGGCAACAGGGGGCCGTCAGCAATCAGCCCCAGCATTTT. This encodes CASRQQGAVSNQPQHF.

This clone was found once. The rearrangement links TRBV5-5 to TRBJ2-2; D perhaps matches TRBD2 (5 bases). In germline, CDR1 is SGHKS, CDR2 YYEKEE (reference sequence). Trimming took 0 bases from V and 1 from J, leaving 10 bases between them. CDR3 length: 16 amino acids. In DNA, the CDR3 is TGTGCCAGCAGCTTGGGGCTAGCAGTGAACACCGGGGAGCTGTTTTTT. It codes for CASSLGLAVNTGELFF.

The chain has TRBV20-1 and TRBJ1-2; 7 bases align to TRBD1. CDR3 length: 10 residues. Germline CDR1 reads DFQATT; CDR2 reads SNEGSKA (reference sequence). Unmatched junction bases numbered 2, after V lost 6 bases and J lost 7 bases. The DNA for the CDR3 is TGCAGTGCAGGGGGCGCTGGCTACACCTTC. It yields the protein CSAGGAGYTF.

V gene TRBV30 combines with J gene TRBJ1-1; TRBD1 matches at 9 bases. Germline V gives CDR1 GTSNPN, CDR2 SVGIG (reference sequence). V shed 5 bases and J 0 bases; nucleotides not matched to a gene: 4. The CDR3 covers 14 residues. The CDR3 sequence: CAWDGTGLNTEAFF. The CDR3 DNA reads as TGTGCCTGGGACGGGACAGGGTTGAACACTGAAGCTTTCTTT. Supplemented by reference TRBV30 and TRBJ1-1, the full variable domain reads SQTIHQWPATLVQPVGSPLSLECTVEGTSNPNLYWYRQAAGRGLQLLFYSVGIGQISSEVPQNLSASRPQDRQFILSSKKLLLSDSGFYLCAWDGTGLNTEAFFGQGTRLTVV.

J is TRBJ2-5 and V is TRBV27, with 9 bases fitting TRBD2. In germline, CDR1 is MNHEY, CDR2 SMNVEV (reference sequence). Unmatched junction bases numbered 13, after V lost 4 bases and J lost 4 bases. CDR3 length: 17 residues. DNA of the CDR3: TGTGCCAGCAGTTCCATAGCGTCGGGACTAGCAGGAGAGACCCAGTACTTC. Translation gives CASSSIASGLAGETQYF.

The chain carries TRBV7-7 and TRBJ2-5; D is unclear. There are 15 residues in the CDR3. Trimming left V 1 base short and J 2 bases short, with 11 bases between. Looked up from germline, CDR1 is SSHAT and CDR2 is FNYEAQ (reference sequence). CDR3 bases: TGTGCCAGCAGCTTAGGTCTCGCACAGCAAGAGACCCAGTACTTC. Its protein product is CASSLGLAQQETQYF.

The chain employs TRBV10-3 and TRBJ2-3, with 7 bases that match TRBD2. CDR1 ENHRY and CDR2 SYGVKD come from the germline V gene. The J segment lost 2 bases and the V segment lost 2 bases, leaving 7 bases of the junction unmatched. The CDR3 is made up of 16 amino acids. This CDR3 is CAISEGGGSHTDTQYF. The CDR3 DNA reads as TGTGCCATCAGTGAGGGGGGGGGATCACACACAGATACGCAGTATTTT.

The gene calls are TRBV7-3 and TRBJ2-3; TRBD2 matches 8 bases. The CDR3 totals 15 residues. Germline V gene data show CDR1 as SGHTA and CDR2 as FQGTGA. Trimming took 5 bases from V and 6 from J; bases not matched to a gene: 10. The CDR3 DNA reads TGTGCCAGCAGCCCTCCGGGACTAGTGGCGGATACGCAGTATTTT. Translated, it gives CASSPPGLVADTQYF.

DNA of the CDR3: TGTGCCAGCAGTGTTAGCGGGGGGGCCGGGAATGAGCAGTTCTTC. It codes for CASSVSGGAGNEQFF. This chain links TRBV2 with TRBJ2-1; 11 bases align to TRBD2. The CDR3 extends over 15 amino acids. Unmatched junction bases numbered 6, after V lost 4 bases and J lost 7 bases. Looked up from germline, CDR1 is SNHLY and CDR2 is FYNNEI.

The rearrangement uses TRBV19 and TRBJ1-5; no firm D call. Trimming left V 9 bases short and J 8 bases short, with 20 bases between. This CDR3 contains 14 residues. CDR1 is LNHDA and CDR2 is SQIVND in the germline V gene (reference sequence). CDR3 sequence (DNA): TGTGCCAGCCGATTCGAGGGCTTTCTCAAGCCCCAGCATTTT. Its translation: CASRFEGFLKPQHF.

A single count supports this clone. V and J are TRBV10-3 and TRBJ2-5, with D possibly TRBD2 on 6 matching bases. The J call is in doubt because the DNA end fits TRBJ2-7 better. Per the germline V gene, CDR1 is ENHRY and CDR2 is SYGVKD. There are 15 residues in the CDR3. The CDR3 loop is CAISESGTRSYEQYF. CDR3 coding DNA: TGTGCCATCAGTGAGTCAGGGACTCGATCCTACGAGCAGTACTTC.

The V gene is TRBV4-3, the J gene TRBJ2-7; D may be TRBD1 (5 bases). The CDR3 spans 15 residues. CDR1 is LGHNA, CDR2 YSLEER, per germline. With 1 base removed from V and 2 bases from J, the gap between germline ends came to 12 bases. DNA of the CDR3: TGCGCCAGCAGCCAAGCGTCAGGACAAGCCTACGAGCAGTACTTC. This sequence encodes CASSQASGQAYEQYF.

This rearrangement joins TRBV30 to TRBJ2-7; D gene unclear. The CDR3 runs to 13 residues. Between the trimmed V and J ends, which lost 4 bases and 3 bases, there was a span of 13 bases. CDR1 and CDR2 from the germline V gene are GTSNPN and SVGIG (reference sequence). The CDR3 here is CAWKSRVNYEQYF. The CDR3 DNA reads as TGTGCCTGGAAAAGCCGAGTGAACTACGAGCAGTACTTC.

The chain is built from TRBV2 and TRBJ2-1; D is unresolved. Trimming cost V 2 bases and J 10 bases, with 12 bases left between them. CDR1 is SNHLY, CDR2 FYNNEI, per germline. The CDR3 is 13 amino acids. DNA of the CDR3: TGTGCCAGCAGTGAAATCGTGATCGGGGAGCAGTTCTTC. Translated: CASSEIVIGEQFF.

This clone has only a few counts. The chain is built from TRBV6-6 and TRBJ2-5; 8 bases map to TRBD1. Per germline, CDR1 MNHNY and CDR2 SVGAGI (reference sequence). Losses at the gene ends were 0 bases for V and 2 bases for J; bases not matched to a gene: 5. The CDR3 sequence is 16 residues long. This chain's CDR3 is CASSYSRDRMQETQYF. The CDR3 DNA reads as TGTGCCAGCAGTTACTCCCGGGACAGGATGCAAGAGACCCAGTACTTC.

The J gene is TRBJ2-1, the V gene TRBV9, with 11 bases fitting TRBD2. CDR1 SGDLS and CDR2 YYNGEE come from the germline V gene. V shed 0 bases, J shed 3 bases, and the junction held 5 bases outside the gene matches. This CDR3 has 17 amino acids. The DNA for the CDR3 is TGTGCCAGCAGCGTAGCGCTAGCGGGGGGCCGCTACAATGAGCAGTTCTTC. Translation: CASSVALAGGRYNEQFF.